Included here is one T cell receptor (beta chain) sequence, with context. Recovered status in Cohort 3 required two negative PCRs, clearance, or symptom resolution. The sample comes from a study of blood T cell repertoires in COVID-19. The method was immunoSEQ multiplex PCR; TCRdb's version includes in-frame clones alone and lacks a portion of them. This sample yields tens of thousands of clones, of which roughly 91% are seen a single time; over 9% belongs to the top ten. V was pared by 6 bases and J by 4 bases, with 12 bases between. CDR1 and CDR2 (germline): MNHEY, SVGAGI. The CDR3 has 13 amino acids.

The TCR originated in a middle-aged woman who had recovered from COVID-19. The sample was PBMCs or T cells enriched from blood (not recorded which). The gene calls are TRBV6-5 and TRBJ1-1; TRBD1 might be the D (6 bases). CDR3 nucleotides: TGTGCCAGCAGCCTGGACAGCTTCACTGAAGCTTTCTTT. This encodes CASSLDSFTEAFF.